A selection of T cell receptor beta chains follows, all from one sample in a study of T-cell memory formation after mild COVID-19. TCRdb re-called the 5' RACE reads with MiXCR, one entry per CDR3 protein. The sample contains some 260,000 distinct CDR3 sequences, about 15% of which appear only once. The sample was PBMCs or a T cell subset sorted from them (not recorded which). Receptors were obtained from a man aged 18 to 30 who had mild COVID-19 (a few samples of this study predate the infection). Cell type and time point are not known. The conserved cysteine and the conserved F or W are not part of the CDR3 here. Fields, in order: V gene, J gene, clone size, CDR3 protein. Size tells how often a clone was seen (once, few, many) or the class of an expanded clone, and some rows leave it out.

>TRBV12-3/TRBV12-4|TRBJ1-4|few
ASSLTGSRVGKLF
>TRBV23-1|TRBJ2-2|few
ASSQSPGTIASGELF
>TRBV10-3|TRBJ1-2|.
AIRREYYGYT
>TRBV20-1|TRBJ2-5|few
SARGDRGRETQY
>TRBV4-3|TRBJ2-5|.
ASSQGPVGTQY
>TRBV21-1|TRBJ2-7|.
ASSIRLSSYEQY
>TRBV15|TRBJ1-3|few
ATSAEPPGPVWDIY
>TRBV2|TRBJ2-1|few
ASSEVGGAGNEQF
>TRBV27|TRBJ2-2|.
ASSLSVRGSAGTGELF
>TRBV4-3|TRBJ1-6|few
ASSQERGFSYNSPLH
>TRBV11-2|TRBJ2-2|few
ASSLDRVRTGELF
>TRBV5-1|TRBJ2-3|.
ASSAGLAGVGTDTQY
>TRBV20-1|TRBJ2-3|.
SARGGLFADTQY
>TRBV5-6|TRBJ1-6|.
ASSWRSEASPLH
>TRBV2|TRBJ2-1|few
ASSVQGIAYNEQF
>TRBV20-1|TRBJ1-6|few
SASKRSGSGNNSPLH
>TRBV6-6|TRBJ1-2|few
ASLGGALYGYT
>TRBV20-1|TRBJ1-5|.
SALEDWYSNQPQH
>TRBV6-6|TRBJ1-1|many
ASSRERATEAF
>TRBV12-3/TRBV12-4|TRBJ2-7|.
ASSSPGTSAAREQY
>TRBV7-9|TRBJ1-6|many
ASSLGGTGSLH
>TRBV24-1|TRBJ2-5|.
ATSDRGRETQY
>TRBV19|TRBJ1-5|.
ASSTGLSQPQH
>TRBV9|TRBJ2-5|.
ASSVGNSGGQETQY
>TRBV12-3/TRBV12-4|TRBJ2-1|few
ASSLGLAGYYNEQF
>TRBV6-1|TRBJ2-7|few
ASSEGVGWTYEQY
>TRBV7-9|TRBJ1-6|few
ASSLAQINSPLH
>TRBV12-3/TRBV12-4|TRBJ1-5|.
ASNSGTVVGQPQH
>TRBV7-2|TRBJ1-1|.
ASSQNGGGTNTEAF
>TRBV10-3|TRBJ2-3|few
ATSGKAWGDTQY
>TRBV18|TRBJ2-1|.
ASSPASGGDRGYNEQF
>TRBV2|TRBJ1-4|many
ASKADRTNEKLF
>TRBV12-3/TRBV12-4|TRBJ1-5|few
ATSPQGGNQPQH
>TRBV5-6|TRBJ2-5|.
ASNLRQTQY